This T cell receptor (beta chain) is drawn from a study of PD-L1 blockade in urothelial cancer. Whole-study context: Blood underwent analysis 3 weeks (second dose) and 6 weeks after treatment began. Among blood samples, the median T cell count was some 140,000.

The time point here: pretreatment peripheral blood. Profiling relied on immunoSEQ multiplex PCR, and the TCRdb table lists in-frame clones only, not all of them. The sample holds roughly 47,000 clones, less than 85% seen once. Trimming pared 4 bases from V and 2 bases from J, leaving 7 bases between. The CDR3 has 12 amino acids. The germline CDR1 and CDR2 sequences are SGHRS and YFSETQ. This clone was seen more than once but under ten times. The V and J genes are TRBV5-1 and TRBJ2-7; TRBD1 might be the D (6 bases). The specimen was PBMCs, collected around atezolizumab (anti-PD-L1) treatment. The receptor comes from an older man with urothelial cancer. CDR3 region: CASSPGAYEQYF. CDR3 DNA sequence: TGCGCCAGCAGCCCAGGGGCCTACGAGCAGTACTTC.